The 27 T cell receptor beta chains presented below share a single source sample, sequenced in a study of CD8 T cells in ankylosing spondylitis. Study-level findings and limits: Blood of patients with ankylosing spondylitis appeared to be characterized by a TCR beta motif of several highly homologous variants.

TCRdb used MiXCR to reprocess the 5' RACE reads, holding one entry per CDR3 protein. This sample has around 440,000 distinct CDR3 sequences, with about 15% found just once. These TCRs' antigens remain unknown. Sequencing used blood, either unsorted or a sorted T cell fraction (not recorded which). These receptors were taken from a male donor with ankylosing spondylitis.

This clonotype has just a few counts. This chain connects TRBV12-5 to TRBJ1-1; a weak D match, TRBD1 (6 bases). The CDR3 sequence is 14 residues long. The germline gives CDR1 LGHNT, CDR2 FRNRAP. V lost 2 bases, J lost 10 bases, and 17 bases lay in between. Here the CDR3 DNA reads TGTGCTAGTGGTTTGCACGGGGGCGCTTGGAGAGCTTTCTTT. It specifies CASGLHGGAWRAFF.

The chain recombines TRBV7-2 with TRBJ2-1; TRBD2 matches at 14 bases. J lost 6 bases, V lost 1 base, and 2 bases had no gene match. This CDR3 is built from 16 residues. Germline-derived CDR1 and CDR2 are SGHTA and FQGNSA. CDR3 sequence (DNA): TGTGCCAGCAGCTTAGGACTAGCGGGAGGGAGCAATGAGCAGTTCTTC. Its translation is CASSLGLAGGSNEQFF.

The chain combines TRBV6-1 with TRBJ1-6, with 9 positions matching TRBD1. Per the germline V gene, CDR1 is MNHNS and CDR2 is SASEGT. The CDR3 runs 20 residues. V lost 2 bases, J lost 0 bases, and 11 bases stayed unmatched. The CDR3 sequence: CASSEYRTGEGASYNSPLHF. DNA of the CDR3: TGTGCCAGCAGTGAATATCGGACAGGGGAAGGTGCCTCCTATAATTCACCCCTCCACTTT.

This clonotype was recorded a few times. The rearrangement joins TRBV6-1 to TRBJ2-7; 12 positions match TRBD2. The CDR3 has 16 amino acids. Germline trimming cut 5 bases from V and 7 bases from J; bases unmatched to any gene: 12. From germline, CDR1 is MNHNS and CDR2 SASEGT. The CDR3 spells CASSKTSGSPPGEQYF. The CDR3 region has the DNA TGTGCCAGCAGTAAGACTAGCGGGAGTCCCCCTGGGGAGCAGTACTTC.

The table lists this clonotype with a few counts. The chain employs TRBV4-1 and TRBJ2-3; the D is unclear. Per germline, CDR1 MGHRA and CDR2 YSYEKL. V was shortened by 2 bases and J by 10 bases, with 13 bases between the two germline ends. The length of the CDR3 is 13 residues. CDR3 sequence reads: CASSQSRHVPQYF. The DNA for the CDR3 is TGCGCCAGCAGCCAAAGTCGGCATGTTCCGCAGTATTTT.

This chain joins TRBV4-2 and TRBJ2-1, with 7 bases fitting TRBD2. The CDR3 runs 19 residues. Germline CDR1 reads LGHNA; CDR2 reads YNFKEQ. V gave up 4 bases and J gave up 0 bases; unmatched junction bases: 15. The DNA for the CDR3 is TGTGCCAGCAGCCCCCGGGCTAGCGGTTATCAGAGCTCCTACAATGAGCAGTTCTTC. This gives the protein CASSPRASGYQSSYNEQFF.

The chain carries TRBV13 and TRBJ1-2; no clear D gene. V lost 7 bases to trimming and J lost 3 bases, with 9 bases between them. This CDR3 has 12 residues. Germline CDR1 is PRHDT and CDR2 is FYEKMQ (reference sequence). The CDR3: CASTQDYYGYTF. CDR3 sequence (DNA): TGTGCCAGCACCCAGGATTACTATGGCTACACCTTC.

In this sample, this clonotype turned up many times. The V call is TRBV12-3 or TRBV12-4, the J call TRBJ2-3; 7 nucleotides line up with TRBD2. V was pared by 8 bases and J by 2 bases, with 7 bases of the junction left unmatched. This CDR3 has 14 residues. In DNA form, the CDR3 reads TGTGCCAGCTCCCCAGCGGGGCCCACAGATACGCAGTATTTT. Translated: CASSPAGPTDTQYF.

J is TRBJ2-2 and V is TRBV3-1; D is possibly TRBD1 or TRBD2 (5 bases each). The CDR3 has 15 amino acids. The ends were cut back, 0 bases at V and 6 bases at J, with 11 bases in the middle. Germline CDR1 LGHDT, CDR2 YNNKEL (reference sequence). The DNA of the CDR3 is TGTGCCAGCAGCCAAGATGACCGGGGCCCCGGGGAGCTGTTTTTT. It specifies CASSQDDRGPGELFF.

In its sample, this clonotype was seen a few times. The chain employs TRBV6-5 and TRBJ2-7; D unresolved. CDR1 is MNHEY, CDR2 SVGAGI, per germline. The ends were cut back, 2 bases at V and 0 bases at J, with 8 bases in the middle. The CDR3 extends over 14 amino acids. CDR3 region: CASSYDTFSYEQYF. Here the CDR3 DNA reads TGTGCCAGCAGTTACGACACCTTCTCCTACGAGCAGTACTTC.

This chain links TRBV30 with TRBJ2-3; D uncertain. The CDR3 runs 13 residues. Trimming stripped 4 bases from V and 0 bases from J, with 8 bases between. The germline gives CDR1 GTSNPN, CDR2 SVGIG (reference sequence). As DNA, the CDR3 is TGTGCCTGGACGGCCACTAGCACAGATACGCAGTATTTT. Translation gives CAWTATSTDTQYF.

This clonotype was detected only a few times. This sequence joins TRBV7-9 and TRBJ2-5, with D perhaps assigned TRBD1 or TRBD2 (5 bases each). The V gene's germline CDR1 is SEHNR and CDR2 FQNEAQ (reference sequence). The CDR3 contains 12 residues. The ends were cut back, 10 bases at V and 5 bases at J, with 14 bases in the middle. The CDR3 DNA reads TGTGCCACCTCTTCTGGGGGTGAGACCCAGTACTTC. Amino acid sequence: CATSSGGETQYF.

The chain uses TRBV27 and TRBJ2-5, with TRBD2 matching 7 bases. The CDR3 has 15 residues. V shed 2 bases and J 2 bases; nucleotides not matched to a gene: 5. CDR1 and CDR2 from the germline V gene are MNHEY and SMNVEV (reference sequence). The CDR3 loop is CASSLLAAGQETQYF. The CDR3 bases are TGTGCCAGCAGTTTACTAGCGGCGGGGCAAGAGACCCAGTACTTC.

This clonotype was observed a few times. This chain joins TRBV6-1 and TRBJ2-1, with 9 bases identical to TRBD2. Germline CDR1 is MNHNS and CDR2 is SASEGT. CDR3 length equals 15 residues. V shed 6 bases, J shed 4 bases, and the junction held 7 bases outside the gene matches. The CDR3, as DNA: TGTGCCAGCAGCCTTATAGCGGGGGAGTACAATGAGCAGTTCTTC. Protein: CASSLIAGEYNEQFF.

This clonotype has more than one count but fewer than ten. The chain has TRBV12-3 or TRBV12-4 and TRBJ1-6, with D possibly matching TRBD1 (6 bases). Trimming removed 5 bases at V and 15 bases at J, with 11 bases between. This CDR3 region has 11 residues. CDR3 loop: CASSVGQRLHF. The CDR3 region has the DNA TGTGCCAGCAGTGTAGGACAGCGCCTCCACTTT.

This clonotype was observed a handful of times. V is TRBV27 and J is TRBJ2-2; 10 bases fit TRBD2. Germline V gene sequence: CDR1 MNHEY, CDR2 SMNVEV (reference sequence). There are 18 residues in the CDR3. V lost 3 bases, J lost 7 bases, and 14 bases stayed unmatched. CDR3 sequence: CASSFLLGGSGRHGELFF. In nucleotides, the CDR3 is TGTGCCAGCAGTTTTCTGTTGGGTGGTAGCGGGAGGCACGGGGAGCTGTTTTTT.

This clonotype occurred a few times. Compared with germline, one end of the junction differs, possibly owing to a read error. The V call is TRBV7-7, the J call TRBJ2-1; 10 bases match TRBD2. The CDR3 loop spans 15 amino acids. From germline, CDR1 is SSHAT and CDR2 FNYEAQ (reference sequence). In nucleotides, the CDR3 is TGTGCTAGCAGCCTTCTAGCGGGGGATTACAATGAGCAGTTCTTC. This translates into CASSLLAGDYNEQFF.

This clonotype was observed at least ten times. The chain is built from TRBV10-3 and TRBJ1-1, with D tentatively TRBD1 (5 bases). Germline loops: CDR1 ENHRY, CDR2 SYGVKD. This CDR3 has 15 residues. Trimming removed 0 bases at V and 2 bases at J, with 10 bases between. The CDR3 DNA follows: TGTGCCATCAGTGAGTCACAGGCGACTAACACTGAAGCTTTCTTT. This translates into CAISESQATNTEAFF.

The sample holds many counts of this clonotype. The chain combines TRBV5-1 with TRBJ2-7, with 11 positions matching TRBD2. The V and J ends lost 4 bases and 3 bases, in that order; junction bases with no gene match: 9. The CDR3 is 16 amino acids. Germline-derived CDR1 and CDR2 are SGHRS and YFSETQ. The DNA of the CDR3 is TGCGCCAGCAGCCCGAGGACTAGCGGGCCGTTCTACGAGCAGTACTTC. Translation gives CASSPRTSGPFYEQYF.

This chain joins TRBV6-5 and TRBJ2-7; TRBD1 agrees at 7 bases. From germline, CDR1 is MNHEY and CDR2 SVGAGI. The CDR3 covers 16 residues. V dropped 2 bases and J dropped 6; count of bases not matched to a gene: 13. CDR3 in amino acids: CASSYPNPTGDREQYF. DNA for the CDR3: TGTGCCAGCAGTTACCCAAACCCAACAGGGGATCGCGAGCAGTACTTC.

This sequence joins TRBV2 and TRBJ2-5; 13 positions match TRBD2. V shed 6 bases, J shed 2 bases, and the junction held 9 bases outside the gene matches. The germline CDR1 and CDR2 sequences are SNHLY and FYNNEI. The CDR3 spans 17 residues. CDR3 DNA sequence: TGTGCCAGCAGACTCTTGACTAGCGGGGGGCAACAAGAGACCCAGTACTTC. Translation gives CASRLLTSGGQQETQYF.

This rearrangement joins TRBV5-5 to TRBJ2-1; no firm D call. The CDR3 contains 15 residues. Germline CDR1 SGHKS, CDR2 YYEKEE (reference sequence). The V end was cut by 0 bases, the J end by 2 bases, with 9 bases between. CDR3 coding DNA: TGTGCCAGCAGCTTGGACTTCACCGCCTACAATGAGCAGTTCTTC. It yields the protein CASSLDFTAYNEQFF.

The V call is TRBV27, the J call TRBJ2-4; 12 bases fit TRBD1. CDR1 is MNHEY, CDR2 SMNVEV, per germline (reference sequence). The CDR3 extends over 18 amino acids. V lost 5 bases and J lost 1; bases outside the gene matches: 9. The CDR3 is CASSQGQGAVGAKNIQYF. As DNA, the CDR3 is TGTGCCAGCAGTCAGGGACAGGGGGCAGTGGGTGCCAAAAACATTCAGTACTTC.

The rearrangement uses TRBV5-1 and TRBJ1-2; D ambiguous. This CDR3 is built from 14 residues. Germline values: CDR1 SGHRS, CDR2 YFSETQ. The V and J ends lost 4 bases and 2 bases respectively, with 12 bases between them. The CDR3 sequence: CASSADPSNYGYTF. The CDR3 DNA follows: TGCGCCAGCAGCGCCGACCCGTCAAACTATGGCTACACCTTC.

This clonotype was seen repeatedly, ten times or more. This rearrangement joins TRBV7-3 to TRBJ2-7; 10 bases align to TRBD1. V was clipped by 5 bases and J by 8 bases; unmatched bases: 9. Germline V gene data show CDR1 as SGHTA and CDR2 as FQGTGA. There are 14 residues in the CDR3. The CDR3 DNA follows: TGTGCCAGCAGCGAGATGGGACAGGGGTATCAGCAGTACTTC. The encoded protein is CASSEMGQGYQQYF. Supplemented by reference TRBV7-3 and TRBJ2-7, the full variable domain reads GAGVSQTPSNKVTEKGKYVELRCDPISGHTALYWYRQSLGQGPEFLIYFQGTGAADDSGLPNDRFFAVRPEGSVSTLKIQRTERGDSAVYLCASSEMGQGYQQYFGPGTRLTVT.

This chain uses TRBV20-1 with TRBJ2-1; D call uncertain. The ends were cut back, 0 bases at V and 6 bases at J, with 6 bases in the middle. This CDR3 has 12 amino acids. CDR1 is DFQATT and CDR2 is SNEGSKA in the germline V gene (reference sequence). The CDR3: CSARDPANEQFF. Here the CDR3 DNA reads TGCAGTGCTAGAGATCCGGCCAATGAGCAGTTCTTC.

The genes are TRBV30 and TRBJ2-7; 7 bases are a match to TRBD2. Trimming at V came to 1 base and at J to 4 bases, leaving 7 bases not matched to a gene. The CDR3 has 14 amino acids. CDR1 and CDR2 (germline): GTSNPN, SVGIG (reference sequence). The CDR3 sequence is CAWSGGGMAYEQYF. CDR3 coding DNA: TGTGCCTGGAGTGGGGGAGGGATGGCGTACGAGCAGTACTTC.